The rows below give T cell receptor beta chains drawn from one sample of a study of metastatic and nonmetastatic thyroid tumors. TCRdb reanalyzed the PCR reads with MiXCR. The repertoire holds about 21,000 clones, 28% seen once, with 13% to 15% in the top ten. Sequencing was carried out using tumor tissue. The receptors here all came from a male donor with papillary thyroid cancer or a benign thyroid nodule (not recorded which). Some clones in this sample may be carry-over from other donors' samples. Both conserved end residues are part of each CDR3. The order of the fields is J gene, V gene, clone size, D gene, CDR3 DNA, CDR3 protein. A D gene is named only where the DNA matches it firmly. For some rows the clone size is stated as once, few or many, or as a class when expanded; others skip it.

TRBJ2-1 | TRBV9 | NA | TRBD2 | TGTGCCAGCAGCCCAATCCGGGGGGGCTACAATGAGCAGTTCTTC | CASSPIRGGYNEQFF
TRBJ1-2 | TRBV20-1 | NA | NA | TGCAGTGCTAGAGGGGGCAGGGTTAATTCGTATGGCTACACCTTC | CSARGGRVNSYGYTF
TRBJ1-2 | TRBV6-1 | medium-sized | NA | TGTGCCAGCAGTTCTAACGGAAGGAACTATGGCTACACCTTC | CASSSNGRNYGYTF
TRBJ1-1 | TRBV11-2 | NA | NA | TGTGCCAGCAGCTTAGCTCTGAGGGAAGCTTTCTTT | CASSLALREAFF
TRBJ2-3 | TRBV19 | many | TRBD1 | TGTGCCAGTCGACAGGGGGGGACAGATACGCAGTATTTT | CASRQGGTDTQYF
TRBJ1-1 | TRBV5-1 | once | TRBD1 | TGCGCCAGCAGCTTGGTATCAGGGGGAGGCACTGAAGCTTTCTTT | CASSLVSGGGTEAFF
TRBJ1-1 | TRBV2 | medium-sized | NA | TGTGCCGGCCGAGGGGACATGAACACTGAAGCTTTCTTT | CAGRGDMNTEAFF
TRBJ2-7 | TRBV11-2 | many | NA | TGTGCCAGCAGCGAGGGGAAAAACGAGCAGTACTTC | CASSEGKNEQYF
TRBJ2-7 | TRBV30 | NA | NA | TGTGCCTGGAGGGACCCGCCCTACGAGCAGTACTTC | CAWRDPPYEQYF
TRBJ2-3 | TRBV6-1 | NA | TRBD2 | TGTGCCAGCAGTGGAGGATTAGCGGGAGGGCCTACAGATACGCAGTATTTT | CASSGGLAGGPTDTQYF
TRBJ2-1 | TRBV20-1 | NA | NA | TGCAGTGCTCGCCGAGGGCCCTCCTACAATGAGCAGTTCTTC | CSARRGPSYNEQFF
TRBJ1-5 | TRBV7-4 | many | NA | TGTGCCAGCAGCTTCAGGACCCTGGGGAATCAGCCCCAGCATTTT | CASSFRTLGNQPQHF
TRBJ1-2 | TRBV28 | many | NA | TGTGCCAGCACCTCCCCGGGCCTCAACTATGGCTACACCTTC | CASTSPGLNYGYTF
TRBJ2-1 | TRBV15 | few | NA | TGTGCCACCAGCATCGACAGGTACAATGAGCAGTTCTTC | CATSIDRYNEQFF
TRBJ2-1 | TRBV7-8 | NA | NA | TGTGCCACCGCCGGGACCATTTACAATGAGCAGTTCTTC | CATAGTIYNEQFF
TRBJ1-6 | TRBV6-1 | many | NA | TGTGCCAGCAGTGGATCAGAAAATTCACCCCTCCACTTT | CASSGSENSPLHF
TRBJ2-5 | TRBV5-1 | NA | TRBD2 | TGCGCCAGCTCAGGTGGAGCGGGAGGTCCCCAAGAGACCCAGTACTTC | CASSGGAGGPQETQYF
TRBJ1-5 | TRBV5-1 | medium-sized | NA | TGCGCCAGCAGCTTGGCCGGGCCCAATCAGCCCCAGCATTTT | CASSLAGPNQPQHF
TRBJ1-2 | TRBV5-6 | many | NA | TGTGCCAGCAGCTTGGGAGGATCGCCGGGAGGCTACACCTTC | CASSLGGSPGGYTF
TRBJ1-1 | TRBV6-1 | NA | NA | TGTGCCAGCAGAAGGGGTAGAACTGAAGCTTTCTTT | CASRRGRTEAFF
TRBJ1-1 | TRBV28 | many | NA | TGTGCCAGCAGTTTACAGGTGAACACTGAAGCTTTCTTT | CASSLQVNTEAFF
TRBJ1-6 | TRBV3-1 | NA | NA | TGTGCCAGCAGCCAAGATGGGTATCCAGATAATTCACCCCTCCACTTT | CASSQDGYPDNSPLHF
TRBJ1-2 | TRBV19 | few | NA | TGTGCCAGTAGCCGACAGGAGACCTATGGCTACACCTTC | CASSRQETYGYTF
TRBJ1-2 | TRBV5-1 | medium-sized | NA | TGCGCCAGCACCTGGGGGATCGGCTATGGCTACACCTTC | CASTWGIGYGYTF
TRBJ2-7 | TRBV2 | few | TRBD1 | TGTGCCAGCAAGAGGGGGCTAAGCTCCTACGAGCAGTACTTC | CASKRGLSSYEQYF
TRBJ2-4 | TRBV27 | many | NA | TGTGCCAGCAGTTCTACTTACTCAGTCCGGGGCAAAAACATTCAGTACTTC | CASSSTYSVRGKNIQYF
TRBJ2-7 | TRBV2 | few | NA | TGTGCCAGCAGTACCCAGGGATCCTACGAGCAGTACTTC | CASSTQGSYEQYF
TRBJ1-1 | TRBV4-1 | NA | NA | TGCGCCAGCAGCCAAGATTTGGGGCACATTACCGCCTTGAACACTGAAGCTTTCTTT | CASSQDLGHITALNTEAFF
TRBJ1-1 | TRBV12-3/TRBV12-4 | few | NA | TGTGCCAGCAGCCAAACAAACACTGAAGCTTTCTTT | CASSQTNTEAFF
TRBJ2-3 | TRBV20-1 | NA | TRBD2 | TGCAGTGTGGAACTAGCGGGGGGGACCACAGATACGCAGTATTTT | CSVELAGGTTDTQYF
TRBJ1-2 | TRBV6-2/TRBV6-3 | NA | TRBD1 | TGTGCCAGCAGTTCCCCACCGGGGACAGAAATCTATGGCTACACCTTC | CASSSPPGTEIYGYTF
TRBJ1-1 | TRBV12-3/TRBV12-4 | NA | TRBD1 | TGTGCCAGCAGTCAGACAGGGTCTTTGAACACTGAAGCTTTCTTT | CASSQTGSLNTEAFF
TRBJ1-6 | TRBV30 | few | TRBD1 | TGTGCCTGGAGTGGCGGACAGGATAATTCACCCCTCCACTTT | CAWSGGQDNSPLHF
TRBJ2-2 | TRBV6-1 | NA | TRBD2 | TGTGCCAGCTGTCGGGGTAGCGGGGATCTGTTTTTT | CASCRGSGDLFF
TRBJ1-5 | TRBV28 | few | NA | TGTGCCAGCAACCCTAATCCCCAGGTCGTCAACCAGCCCCAGCATTTT | CASNPNPQVVNQPQHF
TRBJ2-2 | TRBV24-1 | NA | NA | TGTGCCACCAGTAATGCAGGGGTAGGGGCCGGGGAGCTGTTTTTT | CATSNAGVGAGELFF
TRBJ2-7 | TRBV10-1 | medium-sized | TRBD2 | TGCGCCAGCAGTGACCCTAGCGGGGGTCTTTACGAGCAGTACTTC | CASSDPSGGLYEQYF
TRBJ1-1 | TRBV20-1 | NA | NA | TGCAGTGCTAGTAGAGTACACGAGGAGTGGTTCACTGAAGCTTTCTTT | CSASRVHEEWFTEAFF
TRBJ1-5 | TRBV12-3/TRBV12-4 | many | NA | TGTGCCAGCACCCCGGGAGCAGGGGTTGGGTGGCCCCAGCATTTT | CASTPGAGVGWPQHF
TRBJ2-1 | TRBV5-1 | NA | NA | TGCGCCAGCAGCTTGGGACAGTCACAGGTCAATGAGCAGTTCTTC | CASSLGQSQVNEQFF
TRBJ1-4 | TRBV30 | NA | TRBD1 | TGTGCCTCTGTACCGGGACAGGGGGAAAAACTGTTTTTT | CASVPGQGEKLFF
TRBJ1-5 | TRBV19 | few | TRBD1 | TGTGCCAGTCGCCAGGGGGTCAATCAGCCCCAGCATTTT | CASRQGVNQPQHF